These 32 T cell receptor beta chains came from one sample sequenced in a study of T-cell reconstitution after alpha-beta-depleted transplantation in children. The authors prepared the TCRbeta library with unique molecular identifiers. TCRdb used MiXCR to reprocess the PCR reads, holding one entry per CDR3 protein. The sample carries just over 950,000 distinct CDR3 sequences, around 30% recorded once. Sequenced material: PBMCs, mostly from graft donor cells, taken 360 days after TCRalphabeta/CD19-depleted stem cell transplant. These receptors were collected from a boy younger than two who had a stem cell transplant for SCID, so the T cells may come from the graft donor.

The chain combines TRBV29-1 with TRBJ1-1, with no clear D. CDR3 length equals 15 residues. With 3 bases removed from V and 3 bases from J, the gap between germline ends came to 17 bases. In germline, CDR1 is SQVTM, CDR2 ANQGSEA. The CDR3 region has the DNA TGCAGCGTTGATCCGAGGCAAGGGAGACACACTGAAGCTTTCTTT. As protein: CSVDPRQGRHTEAFF. Full variable domain (outside the CDR3, taken from reference TRBV29-1 and TRBJ1-1): SAVISQKPSRDICQRGTSLTIQCQVDSQVTMMFWYRQQPGQSLTLIATANQGSEATYESGFVIDKFPISRPNLTFSTLTVSNMSPEDSSIYLCSVDPRQGRHTEAFFGQGTRLTVV.

The V and J genes are TRBV20-1 and TRBJ2-5; D tentatively reads TRBD1 or TRBD2 (7 bases each). From germline, CDR1 is DFQATT and CDR2 SNEGSKA (reference sequence). CDR3 size: 15 residues. Trimming cost V 3 bases and J 2 bases, with 16 bases left between them. The CDR3: CSARLQGGKQETQYF. In nucleotides, the CDR3 is TGCAGTGCTAGGCTCCAGGGGGGGAAACAAGAGACCCAGTACTTC.

This clonotype occurred a few times. This chain links TRBV6-1 with TRBJ2-3; D uncertain. V was cut by 5 bases and J by 4 bases, with 13 bases left in between. Germline values: CDR1 MNHNS, CDR2 SASEGT. CDR3 size: 14 residues. The CDR3 nucleotides are TGTGCCAGCAGTCGAGCCAAGGGTCCAGATACGCAGTATTTT. This sequence encodes CASSRAKGPDTQYF.

CDR3 residues: CASSLQGERTEAFF. DNA for the CDR3: TGTGCCAGTAGTCTACAGGGAGAAAGAACTGAAGCTTTCTTT. V and J are TRBV19 and TRBJ1-1, with D perhaps TRBD1 (6 bases). Trimming cost V 5 bases and J 5 bases, with 15 bases left between them. The germline V gene encodes CDR1 LNHDA and CDR2 SQIVND (reference sequence). The CDR3 contains 14 residues.

This sequence joins TRBV6-1 and TRBJ2-5; D is unresolved. The CDR3 has 15 amino acids. CDR1 MNHNS and CDR2 SASEGT come from the germline V gene. Trimming pared 5 bases from V and 3 bases from J, leaving 16 bases between. The CDR3 is CASSPADGPEETQYF. The CDR3 DNA sequence: TGTGCCAGCAGTCCGGCGGATGGGCCCGAAGAGACCCAGTACTTC.

The chain combines TRBV4-1 with TRBJ2-4, with D perhaps being TRBD1 or TRBD2 (5 bases each). The V gene lost 3 bases and the J gene lost 3 bases, with 12 bases spanning the gap. This CDR3 is 15 amino acids long. The germline gives CDR1 MGHRA, CDR2 YSYEKL. The CDR3 DNA reads as TGCGCCAGCAGCCAGCACCGGGACCACAAAAACATTCAGTACTTC. Translation gives CASSQHRDHKNIQYF.

The CDR3 coding sequence is TGCGCCAGCAGCCAGACCCGCTCAGCGGCCAAAAACATTCAGTACTTC. Protein: CASSQTRSAAKNIQYF. The gene calls are TRBV4-1 and TRBJ2-4, with D hard to call. The germline V gene has CDR1 MGHRA and CDR2 YSYEKL. The CDR3 extends over 16 amino acids. V lost 3 bases and J lost 1, with 13 bases in between.

The CDR3 spells CSALRQEETQYF. As DNA, the CDR3 is TGCAGTGCTTTGCGACAGGAAGAGACCCAGTACTTC. This chain uses TRBV20-1 with TRBJ2-5, with D perhaps TRBD1 (6 bases). Germline V gene lookup returns CDR1 DFQATT and CDR2 SNEGSKA (reference sequence). V was cut by 5 bases and J by 3 bases, with 10 bases left in between. This CDR3 has 12 amino acids.

This sequence joins TRBV29-1 and TRBJ1-3; D call uncertain. V lost 6 bases to trimming and J lost 3 bases, with 15 bases between them. The CDR3 is 14 amino acids. Germline V lookup: CDR1 SQVTM, CDR2 ANQGSEA. The CDR3 loop is CSVQGSRSGNTIYF. CDR3 nucleotides: TGCAGCGTCCAAGGGAGCAGGAGTGGAAACACCATATATTTT. The entire variable domain, with the rest obtained from reference TRBV29-1 and TRBJ1-3, is as follows: SAVISQKPSRDICQRGTSLTIQCQVDSQVTMMFWYRQQPGQSLTLIATANQGSEATYESGFVIDKFPISRPNLTFSTLTVSNMSPEDSSIYLCSVQGSRSGNTIYFGEGSWLTVV.

The V call is TRBV7-6, the J call TRBJ2-2; possible D gene TRBD2, 5 bases. CDR1 and CDR2 from the germline V gene are SGHVS and FNYEAQ. The V end was cut by 3 bases, the J end by 6 bases, with 8 bases between. The length of the CDR3 is 13 residues. The CDR3 nucleotides read TGTGCCAGCAGCTTCGACGGGGCCGGGGAGCTGTTTTTT. Protein sequence: CASSFDGAGELFF.

The chain uses TRBV5-6 and TRBJ2-1; a weak D match, TRBD2 (5 bases). There are 15 residues in the CDR3. Deletions cut 7 bases from V and 9 bases from J, with 23 bases between. Germline assignment: CDR1 SGHDT and CDR2 YYEEEE. CDR3 nucleotides: TGTGCCAGCGGTCCCGGAGGCTACGACTATTTTGAGCAGTTCTTC. As protein: CASGPGGYDYFEQFF.

V usage is TRBV5-1 and J usage is TRBJ1-2, with D hard to call. The V gene's germline CDR1 is SGHRS and CDR2 YFSETQ. The CDR3 extends over 12 amino acids. V lost 4 bases and J 8 bases, leaving 12 bases between the germline ends. CDR3: CASSADGAGYTF. CDR3 DNA: TGCGCCAGCAGCGCCGACGGAGCCGGCTACACCTTC.

The J gene is TRBJ2-2, the V gene TRBV5-1, with TRBD2 as a possible D gene (5 bases). CDR3 length equals 15 residues. Germline values: CDR1 SGHRS, CDR2 YFSETQ. V was trimmed by 4 bases and J by 0 bases, leaving 10 bases between them. The CDR3 protein is CASSMRTANTGELFF. The CDR3 DNA follows: TGCGCCAGCAGCATGCGGACTGCGAACACCGGGGAGCTGTTTTTT. Full variable domain (rest looked up from reference TRBV5-1 and TRBJ2-2): KAGVTQTPRYLIKTRGQQVTLSCSPISGHRSVSWYQQTPGQGLQFLFEYFSETQRNKGNFPGRFSGRQFSNSRSEMNVSTLELGDSALYLCASSMRTANTGELFFGEGSRLTVL.

This clonotype showed up just a few times. The V call is TRBV28, the J call TRBJ1-1; D gene uncertain. Germline V gives CDR1 MDHEN, CDR2 SYDVKM. Deletions cut 6 bases from V and 0 bases from J, with 14 bases between. The CDR3 extends over 15 amino acids. CDR3 sequence reads: CASSPRRELNTEAFF. CDR3 nucleotide sequence: TGTGCCAGCAGCCCCCGGCGGGAACTGAACACTGAAGCTTTCTTT.

Many counts were recorded for this clonotype. This chain joins TRBV11-2 and TRBJ2-3; 10 bases line up with TRBD2. Germline V CDR1 and CDR2: SGHAT, FQNNGV. The CDR3 length is 15 residues. V trimming: 5 bases; J trimming: 2 bases; junction bases outside the gene matches: 4. CDR3 residues: CASSLLAGNTDTQYF. CDR3 sequence (DNA): TGTGCCAGCAGCCTACTAGCGGGGAACACAGATACGCAGTATTTT.

The chain employs TRBV10-2 and TRBJ2-5, with 11 bases lining up with TRBD2. Looked up from germline, CDR1 is WSHSY and CDR2 is SAAADI. The J segment lost 4 bases and the V segment lost 4 bases, leaving 8 bases of the junction unmatched. The CDR3 totals 16 residues. The CDR3 DNA sequence: TGCGCCAGCAGTGTCTGGGCTAGCGGGGGGTTAGAGACCCAGTACTTC. Translation gives CASSVWASGGLETQYF.

The chain is built from TRBV5-1 and TRBJ2-2; D perhaps matches TRBD2 (6 bases). The length of the CDR3 is 17 residues. Germline CDR1 reads SGHRS; CDR2 reads YFSETQ. The ends were cut back, 0 bases at V and 4 bases at J, with 16 bases in the middle. CDR3 nucleotides: TGCGCCAGCAGCTTGGATGCCAGGAGGGGAGTCACCGGGGAGCTGTTTTTT. This translates into CASSLDARRGVTGELFF.

The rearrangement uses TRBV12-3 or TRBV12-4 and TRBJ1-1; a possible D gene is TRBD1 (5 bases). Trimming stripped 3 bases from V and 4 bases from J, with 18 bases between. CDR3 length: 16 residues. The CDR3 DNA reads TGTGCCAGCAGTTTTATCAGGGTAGGGATAGGCACTGAAGCTTTCTTT. This gives the protein CASSFIRVGIGTEAFF.

The chain uses TRBV29-1 and TRBJ2-7, with 13 bases lining up with TRBD2. The J segment lost 2 bases and the V segment lost 6 bases, leaving 4 bases of the junction unmatched. Germline V gives CDR1 SQVTM, CDR2 ANQGSEA. The CDR3 length is 14 residues. CDR3 sequence reads: CSVQTSGGTYEQYF. DNA for the CDR3: TGCAGCGTCCAGACTAGCGGGGGGACCTACGAGCAGTACTTC.

This rearrangement joins TRBV29-1 to TRBJ2-7; 8 bases agree with TRBD1. J lost 1 base, V lost 7 bases, and 9 bases had no gene match. Germline V gives CDR1 SQVTM, CDR2 ANQGSEA. The CDR3 runs to 14 residues. The CDR3 region is CSALRDRKSYEQYF. Here the CDR3 DNA reads TGCAGCGCCCTTCGGGACAGGAAATCCTACGAGCAGTACTTC.

This clonotype has a handful of counts. V and J are TRBV11-2 and TRBJ1-1, with D unresolved. Germline CDR1 is SGHAT and CDR2 is FQNNGV. V was clipped by 1 base and J by 6 bases, with 12 bases between them. The CDR3 extends over 14 amino acids. The CDR3 spells CASSLALVQPEAFF. DNA of the CDR3: TGTGCCAGCAGCTTAGCATTAGTACAACCTGAAGCTTTCTTT.

The chain carries TRBV20-1 and TRBJ2-7; possible D gene TRBD1, 5 bases. Germline CDR1 DFQATT, CDR2 SNEGSKA (reference sequence). CDR3 length equals 13 residues. Trimming removed 3 bases from V and 3 bases from J, with 12 bases in between. CDR3 residues: CSASVGQGYEQYF. The CDR3, as DNA: TGCAGTGCTAGTGTCGGGCAGGGCTACGAGCAGTACTTC.

This clonotype has just a few counts. V and J are TRBV18 and TRBJ1-1; D is unresolved. With 3 bases removed from V and 1 base from J, the gap between germline ends came to 6 bases. The CDR3 totals 13 residues. Germline CDR1 KGHSH, CDR2 LQKENI. The CDR3 loop reads CASSPMGNTEAFF. CDR3 sequence (DNA): TGTGCCAGCTCACCGATGGGGAACACTGAAGCTTTCTTT.

This sequence joins TRBV20-1 and TRBJ1-1; no definite D call. Germline lookup yields CDR1 DFQATT and CDR2 SNEGSKA (reference sequence). V was clipped by 5 bases and J by 0 bases, with 7 bases between them. The CDR3 spans 12 residues. The CDR3 DNA reads as TGCAGTGCTTATCAGGTGAACACTGAAGCTTTCTTT. Residues: CSAYQVNTEAFF.

V gene TRBV4-3 combines with J gene TRBJ2-3, with D possibly being TRBD2 (5 bases). This CDR3 is 13 amino acids long. Trimming took off 1 base at V and 4 bases at J, with 6 bases between the two ends. CDR1 and CDR2 from the germline V gene are LGHNA and YSLEER. CDR3: CASSQGRPDTQYF. The CDR3, as DNA: TGCGCCAGCAGCCAAGGGAGGCCAGATACGCAGTATTTT.

This clonotype showed up just a few times. The genes are TRBV28 and TRBJ1-6, with a weak D call TRBD1 (5 bases). Trimming took 2 bases from V and 12 from J, leaving 8 bases between them. CDR1 MDHEN and CDR2 SYDVKM come from the germline V gene. The CDR3 extends over 12 amino acids. CDR3 protein: CASSLLTGPLHF. The CDR3 DNA reads TGTGCCAGCAGTTTACTAACAGGACCCCTCCACTTT.

Worth noting for this clonotype: A junction end diverges from the germline sequence, so it may reflect a read error. The chain links TRBV12-3 or TRBV12-4 to TRBJ2-7; D is possibly TRBD1 or TRBD2 (5 bases each). This CDR3 is built from 15 residues. The CDR3 nucleotides are TGTGCCAGCAGCCTCGGGACCTTAAGCTCCAACGAGCAGTACTTC. This translates into CASSLGTLSSNEQYF.

Only a few counts were recorded for this clonotype. The rearrangement links TRBV20-1 to TRBJ2-7, with TRBD2 matching 9 bases. Germline trimming cut 7 bases from V and 2 bases from J; bases unmatched to any gene: 3. This CDR3 contains 12 residues. Germline V gives CDR1 DFQATT, CDR2 SNEGSKA (reference sequence). The CDR3 here is CSVSGGPYEQYF. The CDR3 coding sequence is TGCAGTGTCAGCGGGGGGCCCTACGAGCAGTACTTC.

This clonotype was found a few times. This chain connects TRBV7-2 to TRBJ1-5; 9 positions agree with TRBD1. V was clipped by 5 bases and J by 3 bases; unmatched bases: 8. CDR1 and CDR2 (germline): SGHTA, FQGNSA. There are 16 residues in the CDR3. CDR3 coding DNA: TGTGCCAGCAGCATGAGCGGACAGGGGATCAATCAGCCCCAGCATTTT. This sequence encodes CASSMSGQGINQPQHF.

The rearrangement uses TRBV3-1 and TRBJ2-2; D unresolved. The ends were cut back, 4 bases at V and 1 base at J, with 7 bases in the middle. The length of the CDR3 is 14 residues. Germline CDR1 reads LGHDT; CDR2 reads YNNKEL (reference sequence). The CDR3 DNA follows: TGTGCCAGCAGCCGCCTAAAGAACACCGGGGAGCTGTTTTTT. Protein sequence: CASSRLKNTGELFF.

V is TRBV20-1 and J is TRBJ2-7; D perhaps matches TRBD2 (5 bases). The CDR3 sequence is 15 residues long. V was shortened by 5 bases and J by 2 bases, with 19 bases between the two germline ends. Germline values: CDR1 DFQATT, CDR2 SNEGSKA (reference sequence). DNA for the CDR3: TGCAGTGCTCCCGACCGGACTCGACTCACCTACGAGCAGTACTTC. Encoded protein: CSAPDRTRLTYEQYF.

The V gene is TRBV5-6, the J gene TRBJ2-1; TRBD2 matches at 13 bases. Germline V gives CDR1 SGHDT, CDR2 YYEEEE. CDR3 size: 15 residues. V dropped 4 bases and J dropped 8; count of bases not matched to a gene: 6. This CDR3 reads CASSIWTSGGDEQFF. For the CDR3, the DNA is TGTGCCAGCAGCATCTGGACTAGCGGGGGAGATGAGCAGTTCTTC.